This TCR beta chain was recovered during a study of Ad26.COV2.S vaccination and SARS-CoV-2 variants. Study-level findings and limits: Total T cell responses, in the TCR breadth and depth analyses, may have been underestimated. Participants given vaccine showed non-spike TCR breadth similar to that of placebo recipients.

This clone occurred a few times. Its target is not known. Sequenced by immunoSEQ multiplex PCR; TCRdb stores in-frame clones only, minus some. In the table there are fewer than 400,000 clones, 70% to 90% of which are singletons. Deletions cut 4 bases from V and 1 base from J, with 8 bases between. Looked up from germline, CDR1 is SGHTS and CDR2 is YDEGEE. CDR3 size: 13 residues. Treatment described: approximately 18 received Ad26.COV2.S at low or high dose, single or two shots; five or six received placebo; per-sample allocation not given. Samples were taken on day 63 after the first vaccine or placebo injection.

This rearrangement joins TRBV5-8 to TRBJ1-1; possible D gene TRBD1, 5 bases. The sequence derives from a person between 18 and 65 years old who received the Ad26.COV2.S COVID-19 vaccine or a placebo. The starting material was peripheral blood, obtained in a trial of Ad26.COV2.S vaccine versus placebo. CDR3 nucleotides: TGTGCCAGCAGCGAGGGACCGAACACTGAAGCTTTCTTT. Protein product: CASSEGPNTEAFF.